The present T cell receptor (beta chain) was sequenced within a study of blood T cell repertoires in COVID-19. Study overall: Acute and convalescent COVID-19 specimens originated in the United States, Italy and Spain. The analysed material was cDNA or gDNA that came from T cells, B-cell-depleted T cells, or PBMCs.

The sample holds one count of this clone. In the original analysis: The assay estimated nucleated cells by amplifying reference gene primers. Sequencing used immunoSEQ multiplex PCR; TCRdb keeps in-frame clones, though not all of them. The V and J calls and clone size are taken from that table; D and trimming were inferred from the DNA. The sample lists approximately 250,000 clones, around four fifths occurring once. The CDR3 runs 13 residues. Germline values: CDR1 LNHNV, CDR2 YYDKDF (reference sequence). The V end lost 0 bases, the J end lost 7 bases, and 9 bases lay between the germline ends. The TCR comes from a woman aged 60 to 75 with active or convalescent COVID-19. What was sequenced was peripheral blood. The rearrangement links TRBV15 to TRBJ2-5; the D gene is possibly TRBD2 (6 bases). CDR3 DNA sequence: TGTGCCACCAGCAGAGATAACGGGGGGACCCAGTACTTC. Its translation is CATSRDNGGTQYF. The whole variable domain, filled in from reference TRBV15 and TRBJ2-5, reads DAMVIQNPRYQVTQFGKPVTLSCSQTLNHNVMYWYQQKSSQAPKLLFHYYDKDFNNEADTPDNFQSRRPNTSFCFLDIRSPGLGDTAMYLCATSRDNGGTQYFGPGTRLLVL.